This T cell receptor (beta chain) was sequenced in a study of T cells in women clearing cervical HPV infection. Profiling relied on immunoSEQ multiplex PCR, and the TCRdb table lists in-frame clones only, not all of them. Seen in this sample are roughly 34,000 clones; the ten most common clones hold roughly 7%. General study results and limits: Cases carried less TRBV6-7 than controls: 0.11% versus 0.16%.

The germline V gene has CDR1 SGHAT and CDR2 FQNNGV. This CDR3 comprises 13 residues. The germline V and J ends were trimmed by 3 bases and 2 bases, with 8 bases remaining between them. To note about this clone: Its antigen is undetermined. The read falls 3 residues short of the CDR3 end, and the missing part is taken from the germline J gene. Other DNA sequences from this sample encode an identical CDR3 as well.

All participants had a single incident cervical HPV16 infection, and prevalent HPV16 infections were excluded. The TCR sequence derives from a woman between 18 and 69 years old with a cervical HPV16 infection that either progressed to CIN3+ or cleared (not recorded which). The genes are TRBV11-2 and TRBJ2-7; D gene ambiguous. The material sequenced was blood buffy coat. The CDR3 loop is CASSLGLTYEQYF. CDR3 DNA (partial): TGTGCCAGCAGCTTGGGCTTAACCTACGAG.